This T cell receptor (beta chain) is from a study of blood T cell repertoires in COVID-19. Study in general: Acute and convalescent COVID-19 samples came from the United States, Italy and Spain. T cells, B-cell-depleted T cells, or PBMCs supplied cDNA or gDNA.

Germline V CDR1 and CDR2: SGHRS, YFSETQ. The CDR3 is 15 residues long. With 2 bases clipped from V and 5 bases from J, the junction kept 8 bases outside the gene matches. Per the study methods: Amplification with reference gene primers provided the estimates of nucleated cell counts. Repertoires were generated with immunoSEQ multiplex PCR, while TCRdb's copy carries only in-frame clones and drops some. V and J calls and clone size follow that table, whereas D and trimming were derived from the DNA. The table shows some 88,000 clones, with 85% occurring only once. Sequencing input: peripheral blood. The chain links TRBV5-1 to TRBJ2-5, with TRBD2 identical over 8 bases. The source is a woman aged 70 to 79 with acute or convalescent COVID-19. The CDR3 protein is CASSFREGGSETQYF. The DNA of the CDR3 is TGCGCCAGCAGCTTCCGGGAGGGTGGGTCGGAGACCCAGTACTTC.